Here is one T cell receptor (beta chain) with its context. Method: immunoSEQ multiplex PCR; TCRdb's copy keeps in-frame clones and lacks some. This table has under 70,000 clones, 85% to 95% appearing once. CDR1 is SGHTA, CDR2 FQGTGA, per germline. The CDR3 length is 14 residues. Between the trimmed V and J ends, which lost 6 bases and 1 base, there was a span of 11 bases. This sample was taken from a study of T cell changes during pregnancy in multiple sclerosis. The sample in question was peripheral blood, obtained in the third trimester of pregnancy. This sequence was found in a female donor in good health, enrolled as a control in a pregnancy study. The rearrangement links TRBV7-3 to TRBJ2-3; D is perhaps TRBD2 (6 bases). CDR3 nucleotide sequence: TGTGCCAGCAGATCTGGCGGGGGCACAGATACGCAGTATTTT. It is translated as CASRSGGGTDTQYF. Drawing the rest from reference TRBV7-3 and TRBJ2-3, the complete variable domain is GAGVSQTPSNKVTEKGKYVELRCDPISGHTALYWYRQSLGQGPEFLIYFQGTGAADDSGLPNDRFFAVRPEGSVSTLKIQRTERGDSAVYLCASRSGGGTDTQYFGPGTRLTVL.